This is a list of T cell receptor beta chains from one sample in a study of shared clonotypes between healthy human individuals. Clones were read by immunoSEQ multiplex PCR, and TCRdb kept only the in-frame ones, dropping some. This sample yields about 2.4 million clones, of which just over 90% are seen a single time; roughly 0.13% belongs to the top ten. The sequencing input was naive CD4+ T cells sorted from blood. The source of these receptors is a man between 18 and 29 years old in good health. Each CDR3 is given with its conserved first and last residue.

>TRBV18|TRBJ1-5
CASSPAGRANQPQHF
>TRBV5-6|TRBJ2-1
CASSSRQGYNEQFF
>TRBV28|TRBJ2-3
CASSFLGPSVGTQYF
>TRBV27|TRBJ1-1
CASKRDRGRSGNTEAFF
>TRBV5-6|TRBJ2-1
CASSLAETPSFHEQFF
>TRBV10-3|TRBJ1-2
CAIRKLGTAYGYTF
>TRBV11-2|TRBJ1-4
CASSLAGTGSEKLFF
>TRBV5-4|TRBJ2-5
CASSLRTSGGGETQYF
>TRBV5-1|TRBJ1-2
CASRNSNYGYTF
>TRBV30|TRBJ1-6
CAWSGRQVGSPLHF
>TRBV2|TRBJ2-1
CASSDSDRGRLNEQFF
>TRBV7-4|TRBJ1-4
CASSLETGQGYEKLFF
>TRBV14|TRBJ1-3
CASSRLLSSGNTIYF
>TRBV15|TRBJ1-5
CATSRDGRVNQPQHF
>TRBV7-2|TRBJ1-1
CASSVGGMNTEAFF
>TRBV9|TRBJ1-1
CASSVGMGPLLNTEAFF
>TRBV9|TRBJ1-2
CASSVGLTGAVKTNYGYTF
>TRBV9|TRBJ2-2
CASSPTTLTGELFF
>TRBV5-5|TRBJ2-3
CASSLVGTDTQYF
>TRBV13|TRBJ2-1
CASSFRSTSGRAEQFF
>TRBV5-4|TRBJ2-7
CASSLVGGGNSYEQYF
>TRBV9|TRBJ1-4
CASSPLGRVEKLFF
>TRBV13|TRBJ2-3
CASSSGTREDTQYF
>TRBV19|TRBJ1-1
CASSIGSDTEAFF
>TRBV10-3|TRBJ2-7
CASGRELYEQYF
>TRBV2|TRBJ2-7
CASRRQGYEQYF
>TRBV6-5|TRBJ1-2
CASSSQPGQANYGYTF
>TRBV5-1|TRBJ2-1
CASSLASGGNEQFF
>TRBV7-9|TRBJ2-2
CASSSYSGGASTGELFF
>TRBV20-1|TRBJ2-5
CSARYQETQYF
>TRBV27|TRBJ1-1
CASRKGPNTEAFF
>TRBV25-1|TRBJ2-7
CASSDYSSEQYF
>TRBV11-2|TRBJ2-5
CASSLERETQYF
>TRBV27|TRBJ2-3
CAIGLAGDRTDTQYF
>TRBV19|TRBJ1-3
CASTYGKGPGNTIYF
>TRBV7-9|TRBJ1-6
CASSPYGQGGGSPLHF
>TRBV6-5|TRBJ1-4
CASSYGATNEKLFF
>TRBV30|TRBJ1-3
CAWTQGVTGNTIYF
>TRBV7-2|TRBJ2-2
CASSIGTSRELFF
>TRBV5-4|TRBJ2-6
CASSLRNSGANVLTF
>TRBV6-6|TRBJ2-3
CASKIQSTDTQYF
>TRBV30|TRBJ2-3
CAGMWNEFSLDTQYF
>TRBV6-6|TRBJ2-3
CASTQGVADTQYF
>TRBV6-5|TRBJ2-7
CASSYSKMGGVYEQYF
>TRBV18|TRBJ2-7
CASSQFERYEQYF
>TRBV15|TRBJ1-1
CATSGPRAGTEAFF
>TRBV5-1|TRBJ1-1
CASSFRGENTEAFF
>TRBV5-1|TRBJ2-7
CASSPEGLPYEQYF
>TRBV9|TRBJ2-6
CASSTTGTHHVLTF
>TRBV29-1|TRBJ1-1
CSVGQGRGAFF
>TRBV29-1|-
CSVPDGLAGGQTEQYF
>TRBV7-2|TRBJ2-7
CASSLAPGLTGLEQYF